This TCR beta chain emerged from a study of T cell responses to AZD1222 COVID-19 vaccine. This table comes from immunoSEQ multiplex PCR, and its TCRdb copy is limited to in-frame clones, with some not included. The data show tens of thousands of clones, 80% to 90% seen once. The CDR3 is made up of 13 amino acids. V was trimmed by 6 bases and J by 0 bases, leaving 7 bases between them. Germline V lookup: CDR1 MNHEY, CDR2 SVGAGI. The V and J genes are TRBV6-5 and TRBJ2-3; D ambiguous. The sequenced sample was peripheral blood, obtained on day 0 of AZD1222 vaccination. This receptor was taken from an adult in good health. The DNA of the CDR3 is TGTGCCAGCAGGGGAATAAGCACAGATACGCAGTATTTT. This sequence encodes CASRGISTDTQYF.